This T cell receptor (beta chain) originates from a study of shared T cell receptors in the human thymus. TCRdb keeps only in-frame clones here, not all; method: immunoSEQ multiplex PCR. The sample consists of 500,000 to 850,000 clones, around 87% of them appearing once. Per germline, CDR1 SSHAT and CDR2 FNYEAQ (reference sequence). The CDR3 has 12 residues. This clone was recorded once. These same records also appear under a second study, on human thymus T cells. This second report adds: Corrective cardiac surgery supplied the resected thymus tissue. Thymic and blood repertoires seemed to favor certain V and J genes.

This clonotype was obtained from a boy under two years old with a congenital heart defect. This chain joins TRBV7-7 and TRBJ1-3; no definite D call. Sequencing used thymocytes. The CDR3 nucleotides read TGTGCTAGTTCAGGCCGCGGAAACACCATATATTTT. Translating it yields CASSGRGNTIYF.